The clone carrying this TCR beta chain has more than one count but fewer than ten. The target antigen is unknown. This CDR3 region has 15 residues. The germline gives CDR1 SGHDT, CDR2 YYEEEE. The germline V and J ends were trimmed by 3 bases and 2 bases, with 15 bases remaining between them. The sample is drawn from a study of T cells in Graves' hyperthyroidism and ophthalmopathy. Overall study results and limits: A median roughly 6.6 months before onset, the model predicted ophthalmopathy.

Exclusions: uncontrolled infection, other autoimmune disease, pregnancy, lactation. Amplified TCR beta CDR3 regions came from RNA transcripts. A first-round RT-PCR of the TCR CDR3 used the HTBI primer set. TCRdb itself ran the multiplex PCR reads through MiXCR, one entry per CDR3 protein. This table has roughly 500,000 distinct CDR3 sequences, over 45% appearing once. The TCR was taken from an adult woman with Graves' disease, either hyperthyroidism or ophthalmopathy (not recorded which). The sequenced sample was peripheral blood or thyroid tissue (not recorded which). V is TRBV5-6 and J is TRBJ2-7; tentative D call: TRBD2 (6 bases). The CDR3 spells CASSSFGGPTYEQYF. In DNA, the CDR3 is TGTGCCAGCAGCTCCTTCGGGGGACCAACCTACGAGCAGTACTTC.